Listed below are T cell receptor beta chains from one sample, sequenced in a study of glioma-infiltrating T cells after dendritic cell vaccination. Only in-frame clones appear in the TCRdb table, and some are missing; sequencing was by immunoSEQ multiplex PCR. The data contain 91,000 or so clones, approximately 80% of them seen just once; the ten biggest clones take up roughly 5.3%. The input for sequencing was blood, taken after dendritic cell vaccination. The origin of the receptors is a human donor with glioblastoma. The CDR3 runs from the conserved cysteine through the conserved F or W. D genes are given only for firm matches. Rows give clone size only sometimes, using once, few, many, or a class for an expanded clone.

D gene	V gene	CDR3 length	J gene	clone size	CDR3 DNA	CDR3 protein
.	TRBV10-3	13	TRBJ1-3	.	TGTGCCATCAGCGGGACATCTGGAAACACCATATATTTT	CAISGTSGNTIYF
TRBD2	TRBV29-1	14	TRBJ2-1	.	TGCAGCGTTGGCCCTCTAGCGGGAGTGGGTGAGCAGTTCTTC	CSVGPLAGVGEQFF
.	TRBV12-5	13	TRBJ1-1	.	TGTGCTAGTGGTTTGGACCCTACAGGGGAAGCTTTCTTT	CASGLDPTGEAFF
.	TRBV5-1	14	TRBJ1-3	few	TGCGCCAGCAGCCAGGCGACTAGAGGAAACACCATATATTTT	CASSQATRGNTIYF
TRBD1	TRBV10-3	15	TRBJ1-1	.	TGTGCCATCAGCCCTGGGACAGCGAGGGACACTGAAGCTTTCTTT	CAISPGTARDTEAFF
.	TRBV7-9	15	TRBJ2-1	.	TGTGCCAGCCTCGGGGACTCCCGAGGAAACAATGAGCAGTTCTTC	CASLGDSRGNNEQFF
TRBD2	TRBV9	13	TRBJ2-7	.	TGTGCCAGCAGCCGTAGCGGGAGAGTCGAGCAGTACTTC	CASSRSGRVEQYF
TRBD2	TRBV5-1	14	TRBJ2-3	.	TGCGCCAGCAGCTTCCGTAGCGGGGGAGATACGCAGTATTTT	CASSFRSGGDTQYF
TRBD2	TRBV5-4	16	TRBJ2-1	few	TGTGCCAGCAGATTCAGACTAGCGGGAGACTACAATGAGCAGTTCTTC	CASRFRLAGDYNEQFF
.	TRBV7-3	15	TRBJ1-1	.	TGTGCCAGCAGCTTAACACCAGGACAGAACACTGAAGCTTTCTTT	CASSLTPGQNTEAFF
TRBD1	TRBV7-3	16	TRBJ1-6	few	TGTGCCAGCAGCTTAAGGGGGTCTGGACAGGGTTCACCCCTCCACTTT	CASSLRGSGQGSPLHF
.	TRBV7-2	16	TRBJ1-2	.	TGTGCCAGCAGCCCGTCAGGAGGGAGGGCGAACTATGGCTACACCTTC	CASSPSGGRANYGYTF
.	TRBV9	13	TRBJ2-7	.	TGTGCCAGCAGCGCTGGCATTTCCTACGAGCAGTACTTC	CASSAGISYEQYF
TRBD1	TRBV18	14	TRBJ2-7	.	TGTGCCAGCTCACCAACAGGGGACATAGGCGAGCAGTACTTC	CASSPTGDIGEQYF
.	TRBV5-6	12	TRBJ1-5	few	TGTGCCAGCAGCTTCTCTAATCAGCCCCAGCATTTT	CASSFSNQPQHF
TRBD1	TRBV19	19	TRBJ2-2	once	TGTGCCAGTACCTCACGAGACAGGGGGCTTTACGCGAACACCGGGGAGCTGTTTTTT	CASTSRDRGLYANTGELFF
TRBD2	TRBV2	18	TRBJ2-3	.	TGTGCCAGCAGAGAGCGGGGGTGGGGACTAATAAGCACAGATACGCAGTATTTT	CASRERGWGLISTDTQYF
.	TRBV30	13	TRBJ1-1	.	TGTGCCTGGAGTCCCCAATGGAACACTGAAGCTTTCTTT	CAWSPQWNTEAFF
TRBD1	TRBV19	14	TRBJ2-5	.	TGTGCCAGTAGACTAACAGGGGGTGGAGAGACCCAGTACTTC	CASRLTGGGETQYF
TRBD2	TRBV5-1	14	TRBJ2-7	.	TGCGCCAGCAGCCCCCCGGGACTAGCTAACGAGCAGTACTTC	CASSPPGLANEQYF
.	TRBV19	13	TRBJ1-2	few	TGTGCCAGTAGTAGAACCGGGGAGTATGGCTACACCTTC	CASSRTGEYGYTF
TRBD1	TRBV18	15	TRBJ2-7	.	TGTGCCAGCTCACCCGACAGGGGGCTGTCCTACGAGCAGTACTTC	CASSPDRGLSYEQYF
TRBD1	TRBV6-1	13	TRBJ2-1	.	TGTGCCAGCAGTGAGAGGACAGGGGATGAGCAGTTCTTC	CASSERTGDEQFF
.	TRBV5-6	16	TRBJ2-2	once	TGTGCCAGCAGGTTGGGGGGCCTGAACAGCGCCGGGGAGCTGTTTTTT	CASRLGGLNSAGELFF
.	TRBV19	17	TRBJ2-4	.	TGTGCCAGTAGTAGAAGACAGGTCCGGGGAGCCAAAAACATTCAGTACTTC	CASSRRQVRGAKNIQYF
.	TRBV6-6	13	TRBJ1-1	.	TGTGCCAGCAGTATTGTAATCAACACTGAAGCTTTCTTT	CASSIVINTEAFF
.	TRBV10-3	13	TRBJ2-1	few	TGTGCCATCAGCGACGACAGGTTCGATGAGCAGTTCTTC	CAISDDRFDEQFF
.	TRBV7-9	12	TRBJ1-2	.	TGTGCCAGCTCGTCACCAGGTTTGTGGTACACCTTC	CASSSPGLWYTF
.	TRBV13	16	TRBJ1-1	few	TGTGCCAGCAGCTTAGGAGTGGCGGGTGGGAACACTGAAGCTTTCTTT	CASSLGVAGGNTEAFF
TRBD1	TRBV28	16	TRBJ2-2	once	TGTGCCAGCAGATACCCGGGACAGGGGGCCACCGGGGAGCTGTTTTTT	CASRYPGQGATGELFF
TRBD1	TRBV6-1	15	TRBJ1-5	.	TGTGCCAGCAGTGACCAGGGGGCGAGCAATCAGCCCCAGCATTTT	CASSDQGASNQPQHF
.	TRBV19	16	TRBJ1-5	once	TGTGCCAGTAGTATAGAAGGCGGGCGGTTCAATCAGCCCCAGCATTTT	CASSIEGGRFNQPQHF
TRBD1	TRBV5-1	16	TRBJ2-2	.	TGCGCCAGCAGCTGGATGGGACAGGGTGCCACCGGGGAGCTGTTTTTT	CASSWMGQGATGELFF
TRBD1	TRBV9	21	TRBJ2-2	.	TGTGCCAGCAGCCCATACCCCACAGGGGGTGTTCTAAGAAAGAACACCGGGGAGCTGTTTTTT	CASSPYPTGGVLRKNTGELFF
TRBD1	TRBV9	14	TRBJ1-2	few	TGTGCCAGCAGCGTAGCGGCCCAGGGGGACGGCTACACCTTC	CASSVAAQGDGYTF
.	TRBV6-5	15	TRBJ1-5	few	TGTGCCAGCAGTTACTCAGCGCGGGGGGGTCAGCCCCAGCATTTT	CASSYSARGGQPQHF
.	TRBV11-2	15	TRBJ2-3	.	TGTGCCAGCAGTTACGGAGGGTTGAGCACAGATACGCAGTATTTT	CASSYGGLSTDTQYF
.	TRBV19	19	TRBJ1-4	.	TGTGCCAGTAGTATGGTGCCTCTACTTGGAAGGGTCCAGGGTGAAAAACTGTTTTTT	CASSMVPLLGRVQGEKLFF
.	TRBV7-8	14	TRBJ1-1	.	TGTGCCAGCAGCTCGGGACTGCAGAACACTGAAGCTTTCTTT	CASSSGLQNTEAFF
.	TRBV2	15	TRBJ1-1	.	TGTGCCAGCAGTGAAGGGGGACAAGTGAACACTGAAGCTTTCTTT	CASSEGGQVNTEAFF